This passage covers 20 T cell receptor beta chains from one sample sequenced in a study of blood T cell repertoires in COVID-19. TCRdb keeps only in-frame clones here, not all; method: immunoSEQ multiplex PCR. This sample has about 520,000 clones, with around 85% found just once. Sequenced material: peripheral blood. The origin of the receptors is a human donor in a cohort sampled during active COVID-19.

On this clone itself: The sample carries other DNA sequences with the same CDR3. V is TRBV24-1 and J is TRBJ2-5; the D is unclear. The germline gives CDR1 KGHDR, CDR2 SFDVKD. The CDR3 covers 11 residues. Trimming left V 4 bases short and J 4 bases short, with 3 bases between. CDR3 in amino acids: CATSDRETQYF. CDR3 in DNA: TGTGCCACCAGTGACCGAGAGACCCAGTACTTC.

This clone was observed a single time. This rearrangement joins TRBV7-2 to TRBJ2-6, with 9 bases identical to TRBD1. The V segment lost 3 bases and the J segment 2 bases; nucleotides outside the gene matches: 2. Germline-derived CDR1 and CDR2 are SGHTA and FQGNSA. The CDR3 is 16 amino acids. The CDR3 sequence is CASSFGTGTGANVLTF. CDR3 DNA sequence: TGTGCCAGCAGCTTCGGGACAGGGACTGGGGCCAACGTCCTGACTTTC.

V usage is TRBV5-5 and J usage is TRBJ1-5; D is undetermined. CDR1 is SGHKS, CDR2 YYEKEE, per germline (reference sequence). The V gene lost 0 bases and the J gene lost 3 bases, with 16 bases spanning the gap. The CDR3 has 17 residues. CDR3 residues: CASSLASTPYSNQPQHF. In DNA form, the CDR3 reads TGTGCCAGCAGCTTGGCCTCAACTCCCTACTCCAATCAGCCCCAGCATTTT.

The chain has TRBV6-6 and TRBJ1-2, with TRBD1 matching 9 bases. There are 14 residues in the CDR3. The V gene's germline CDR1 is MNHNY and CDR2 SVGAGI (reference sequence). Trimming cost V 7 bases and J 7 bases; bases outside gene matches: 10. CDR3 region: CASNLRTGEGGYTF. In DNA, the CDR3 is TGTGCCAGCAACCTCCGGACAGGGGAGGGTGGCTACACCTTC.

In this sample, this clone turned up once. V gene TRBV10-3 combines with J gene TRBJ2-1, with D perhaps matching TRBD2 (6 bases). The V gene lost 2 bases and the J gene lost 7 bases, with 6 bases spanning the gap. The CDR3 covers 12 residues. Per the germline V gene, CDR1 is ENHRY and CDR2 is SYGVKD. CDR3 in DNA: TGTGCCATCAGTGAGGCGGGGAATGAGCAGTTCTTC. Translating it yields CAISEAGNEQFF.

V and J are TRBV2 and TRBJ2-3, with D possibly TRBD1 on 5 matching bases. The V end was cut by 6 bases, the J end by 5 bases, with 12 bases between. CDR1 SNHLY and CDR2 FYNNEI come from the germline V gene. The CDR3 length is 13 residues. The CDR3 DNA is TGTGCCAGCAGGATTGGTAGGGGAGATACGCAGTATTTT. Translation gives CASRIGRGDTQYF.

This sequence joins TRBV3-1 (or the pseudogene TRBV3-2) and TRBJ2-7; TRBD2 agrees at 7 bases. The J segment lost 2 bases and the V segment lost 2 bases, leaving 0 bases of the junction unmatched. This CDR3 has 13 residues. Germline V CDR1 and CDR2: LGHDT, YNNKEL (reference sequence). The CDR3 sequence is CASSQRGAYEQYF. Written as DNA, the CDR3 is TGTGCCAGCAGCCAACGGGGGGCCTACGAGCAGTACTTC.

This rearrangement joins TRBV7-2 to TRBJ2-7; tentative D call: TRBD1 (6 bases). Trimming took off 2 bases at V and 0 bases at J, with 11 bases between the two ends. In germline, CDR1 is SGHTA, CDR2 FQGNSA. CDR3 length equals 15 residues. CDR3 in amino acids: CASSLTGSASYEQYF. CDR3 in DNA: TGTGCCAGCAGCTTAACAGGGTCGGCCTCCTACGAGCAGTACTTC.

This chain joins TRBV2 and TRBJ2-1; 11 bases are a match to TRBD2. The junction had 9 bases not matched to a gene; V was cut back by 8 bases and J by 12 bases. Germline lookup yields CDR1 SNHLY and CDR2 FYNNEI. The CDR3 extends over 13 amino acids. CDR3 residues: CASGRGLAGGQFF. The DNA for the CDR3 is TGTGCCAGCGGAAGGGGGCTAGCGGGAGGGCAGTTCTTC.

V and J are TRBV18 and TRBJ2-2; D may be TRBD1 (6 bases). The germline CDR1 and CDR2 sequences are KGHSH and LQKENI. V was shortened by 6 bases and J by 0 bases, with 11 bases between the two germline ends. The length of the CDR3 is 15 residues. CDR3 protein: CASSNREPNTGELFF. In nucleotides, the CDR3 is TGTGCCAGCTCCAACAGGGAGCCGAACACCGGGGAGCTGTTTTTT.

The genes are TRBV5-4 and TRBJ1-6; 9 nucleotides align to TRBD1. Germline V gene lookup returns CDR1 SGHNT and CDR2 YYREEE (reference sequence). The CDR3 loop spans 17 amino acids. The V and J ends lost 4 bases and 2 bases, in that order; junction bases with no gene match: 7. CDR3 region: CASSAGQGMTYNSPLHF. The CDR3 DNA is TGTGCCAGCAGCGCCGGACAGGGGATGACCTATAATTCACCCCTCCACTTT.

This clone has more than one count but fewer than ten. The chain uses TRBV24-1 and TRBJ2-1; possibly TRBD2 for D (6 bases). This CDR3 is built from 13 residues. The ends were cut back, 2 bases at V and 10 bases at J, with 11 bases in the middle. CDR1 and CDR2 from the germline V gene are KGHDR and SFDVKD. Here the CDR3 reads CATSDSGDGEQFF. In DNA, the CDR3 is TGTGCCACCAGTGATTCGGGGGACGGGGAGCAGTTCTTC.

About this clone itself: Other DNA sequences from this sample encode an identical CDR3 as well. V usage is TRBV3-1 (or the pseudogene TRBV3-2) and J usage is TRBJ1-5; TRBD1 is a possible D gene (5 bases). V lost 0 bases to trimming and J lost 2 bases, with 5 bases between them. Per the germline V gene, CDR1 is LGHDT and CDR2 is YNNKEL (reference sequence). This CDR3 is built from 14 residues. CDR3 amino acids: CASSQDRGNQPQHF. Here the CDR3 DNA reads TGTGCCAGCAGCCAAGACAGGGGCAATCAGCCCCAGCATTTT.

The chain couples TRBV3-1 (or the pseudogene TRBV3-2) to TRBJ1-2; no definite D call. Trimming cost V 1 base and J 7 bases, with 10 bases left between them. The CDR3 has 13 residues. Germline V gives CDR1 LGHDT, CDR2 YNNKEL (reference sequence). The CDR3 region is CASSQARATGYTF. DNA for the CDR3: TGTGCCAGCAGCCAAGCCCGCGCAACTGGCTACACCTTC.

The V call is TRBV28, the J call TRBJ1-2; TRBD1 aligns across 8 bases. Germline CDR1 MDHEN, CDR2 SYDVKM. The CDR3 contains 14 residues. V lost 6 bases and J lost 4; bases outside the gene matches: 7. For the CDR3, the DNA is TGTGCCAGCAGGGACAGGGCGTTTTTCTATGGCTACACCTTC. Translated, it gives CASRDRAFFYGYTF.

This chain uses TRBV5-1 with TRBJ2-2; D is ambiguous. The germline V and J ends were trimmed by 6 bases and 1 base, with 7 bases remaining between them. The CDR3 covers 13 residues. Germline V lookup: CDR1 SGHRS, CDR2 YFSETQ. CDR3 nucleotide sequence: TGCGCCAGCAATTATCGGAACACCGGGGAGCTGTTTTTT. Encoded protein: CASNYRNTGELFF.

The chain carries TRBV20-1 and TRBJ2-1, with 8 bases lining up with TRBD2. Germline CDR1 and CDR2: DFQATT and SNEGSKA (reference sequence). V trimming: 3 bases; J trimming: 4 bases; junction bases outside the gene matches: 8. The CDR3 loop spans 15 amino acids. Here the CDR3 DNA reads TGCAGTGCTAGTGATTCTGCGGGAGGTTACAATGAGCAGTTCTTC. It yields the protein CSASDSAGGYNEQFF.

This clone was counted once. This chain connects TRBV30 to TRBJ2-3; no clear D. CDR3 size: 14 residues. From germline, CDR1 is GTSNPN and CDR2 SVGIG (reference sequence). Trimming cost V 6 bases and J 0 bases, with 13 bases left between them. The CDR3 nucleotides are TGTGCCTGCCTCGACGAAGCGAGCACAGATACGCAGTATTTT. As protein: CACLDEASTDTQYF.

This chain links TRBV2 with TRBJ1-2; 7 positions match TRBD1. Germline CDR1 SNHLY, CDR2 FYNNEI. The ends lost 5 bases at V and 7 bases at J; junction bases unmatched: 10. This CDR3 contains 14 residues. Here the CDR3 DNA reads TGTGCCAGCAGTTCTGGCGACAGGGTACTTGGCTACACCTTC. Amino acids: CASSSGDRVLGYTF.

The chain carries TRBV3-1 (or the pseudogene TRBV3-2) and TRBJ1-1; D gene unclear. The germline V gene encodes CDR1 LGHDT and CDR2 YNNKEL (reference sequence). This CDR3 region has 13 residues. Trimming shortened V by 2 bases and J by 10 bases, and 14 bases separated the two germline ends. CDR3 loop: CASSQRREAGAFF. The DNA of the CDR3 is TGTGCCAGCAGCCAAAGGAGGGAGGCCGGAGCTTTCTTT.